The rows below give T cell receptor beta chains drawn from one sample of a study of cytomegalovirus exposure and HLA in healthy donors. Measured with immunoSEQ multiplex PCR; TCRdb has only the in-frame clones, and not every one. There are around 97,000 clones in the sample; roughly 9.4% occur only once, and 5% to 5.5% lies in the top ten. Source material: PBMCs. The source is a man over 45 in good health and CMV-seropositive. CDR3s include the opening cysteine and the closing phenylalanine or tryptophan.

TRBJ2-3 | TRBV5-1 | CASSLTGMTDTQYF
TRBJ1-2 | TRBV6-5 | CASSYSSDRDYGYTF
TRBJ2-7 | TRBV29-1 | CSVEASGFYEQYF
TRBJ1-2 | TRBV30 | CAWSVQAPLGYGYTF
TRBJ2-1 | TRBV11-2 | CASSLASAYNEQFF
TRBJ1-2 | TRBV29-1 | CSVAGGRGPYGYTF
TRBJ2-7 | TRBV27 | CASSIGAGAYEQYF
TRBJ2-4 | TRBV5-4 | CASSLSGLAGGSDIQYF
TRBJ1-5 | TRBV30 | CAWRGQGDVGPQHF
TRBJ1-2 | TRBV5-6 | CASSLTGTKGYTF
TRBJ2-2 | TRBV9 | CASSVEPGVSYTGELFF
TRBJ2-1 | TRBV10-3 | CAISWDSSYNEQFF
TRBJ2-1 | TRBV7-2 | CASTLDRGIYNEQFF
TRBJ2-1 | TRBV15 | CATSRGTSGGNEQFF
TRBJ2-7 | TRBV6-6 | CASGGYYEQYF
TRBJ1-6 | TRBV7-9 | CASSLNSPLHF
TRBJ2-2 | TRBV9 | CASSAGGVLAGELFF
TRBJ2-7 | TRBV4-2 | CASSQDGVEGDYEQYF
TRBJ2-5 | TRBV19 | CASSIPPGAGGKETQYF
TRBJ2-7 | TRBV6-6 | CASSPPGRTDSYEQYF
TRBJ1-2 | TRBV12-5 | CASGLVPNRYGYTF
TRBJ1-1 | TRBV2 | CASRGGAVYSEAFF
TRBJ1-2 | TRBV5-6 | CASSAGQAYGYTF
TRBJ2-2 | TRBV5-1 | CASSLLGSGYTGELFF
TRBJ2-6 | TRBV19 | CASSPEGRTSLSGANVLTF
TRBJ1-1 | TRBV29-1 | CSVQDRGLGTEAFF
TRBJ2-1 | TRBV10-3 | CAINIPQGGPSNEQFF
TRBJ1-5 | TRBV28 | CASTFNEFQPQHF
TRBJ2-7 | TRBV27 | CASSGLLAGVAQYF
TRBJ2-6 | TRBV27 | CASSLAGERGANVLTF
TRBJ2-1 | TRBV13 | CASSLGRAGDNEQFF
TRBJ2-7 | TRBV19 | CASSSGTSGMGEQYF
TRBJ1-1 | TRBV5-4 | CASSLASGRLLTEAFF